These 30 T cell receptor beta chains came from one sample sequenced in a study of blood T cell repertoires in COVID-19. TCRdb's copy holds only in-frame clones and misses some; the assay was immunoSEQ multiplex PCR. This table has under 150,000 clones, around four fifths appearing once. Sample: PBMCs or T cells enriched from blood (not recorded which). These receptors were collected from a man in his thirties or forties who had recovered from COVID-19.

The rearrangement links TRBV6-1 to TRBJ2-7; D is possibly TRBD1 (6 bases). V lost 0 bases, J lost 2 bases, and 14 bases lay in between. This CDR3 has 16 residues. Looked up from germline, CDR1 is MNHNS and CDR2 is SASEGT. In nucleotides, the CDR3 is TGTGCCAGCAGTGAAGCGCAGGGGCCGATCCCCTACGAGCAGTACGTC. This translates into CASSEAQGPIPYEQYV.

V and J are TRBV7-2 and TRBJ1-4; TRBD1 aligns across 9 bases. This CDR3 comprises 16 residues. The germline gives CDR1 SGHTA, CDR2 FQGNSA. Germline trimming cut 5 bases from V and 1 base from J; bases unmatched to any gene: 5. The CDR3 sequence is CASSPRDRVTNEKLFF. In DNA form, the CDR3 reads TGTGCCAGCAGCCCCCGGGACAGGGTAACTAATGAAAAACTGTTTTTT.

This chain connects TRBV5-5 to TRBJ2-3; TRBD1 is a possible D gene (5 bases). This CDR3 comprises 15 residues. Germline values: CDR1 SGHKS, CDR2 YYEKEE (reference sequence). V lost 4 bases to trimming and J lost 2 bases, with 14 bases between them. In nucleotides, the CDR3 is TGTGCCAGCAGCCGCCTAGGACACACCACAGATACGCAGTATTTT. Amino acids: CASSRLGHTTDTQYF. Complete variable domain (other parts from reference TRBV5-5 and TRBJ2-3): DAGVTQSPTHLIKTRGQQVTLRCSPISGHKSVSWYQQVLGQGPQFIFQYYEKEERGRGNFPDRFSARQFPNYSSELNVNALLLGDSALYLCASSRLGHTTDTQYFGPGTRLTVL.

This clone was recorded only once. The chain links TRBV6-5 to TRBJ1-2, with TRBD1 matching over 7 bases. Germline assignment: CDR1 MNHEY and CDR2 SVGAGI. The CDR3 length is 15 residues. V lost 5 bases and J lost 3; bases outside the gene matches: 9. CDR3 nucleotides: TGTGCCAGCAGTCGACAGGGTTTTCTAGACTATGGCTACACCTTC. This translates into CASSRQGFLDYGYTF.

The gene calls are TRBV19 and TRBJ2-1; D gene uncertain. This CDR3 region has 13 residues. Looked up from germline, CDR1 is LNHDA and CDR2 is SQIVND (reference sequence). V was shortened by 5 bases and J by 0 bases, with 5 bases between the two germline ends. The CDR3: CASSPSSYNEQFF. DNA of the CDR3: TGTGCCAGTAGTCCTAGCTCCTACAATGAGCAGTTCTTC.

This chain uses TRBV4-1 with TRBJ2-7; 8 bases fit TRBD2. CDR1 and CDR2 from the germline V gene are MGHRA and YSYEKL. After removal of 5 bases from V and 4 bases from J, the junction contained 10 bases not matched to a gene. The CDR3 has 15 residues. In DNA, the CDR3 is TGCGCCAGCAGCTTTCCTGGCAGCGGGAGATACGAGCAGTACTTC. Translating it yields CASSFPGSGRYEQYF.

This clone was observed a handful of times. The chain couples TRBV18 to TRBJ1-1; D is undetermined. Germline values: CDR1 KGHSH, CDR2 LQKENI. CDR3 length: 11 residues. Trimming took off 7 bases at V and 1 base at J, with 4 bases between the two ends. For the CDR3, the DNA is TGTGCCAGCTTGCGGAACACTGAAGCTTTCTTT. This gives the protein CASLRNTEAFF.

V usage is TRBV9 and J usage is TRBJ1-2; the D gene is possibly TRBD1 (6 bases). The germline V gene encodes CDR1 SGDLS and CDR2 YYNGEE. The CDR3 contains 14 residues. Trimming removed 4 bases at V and 7 bases at J, with 17 bases between. CDR3 sequence: CASSLPGTSPGYTF. Here the CDR3 DNA reads TGTGCCAGCAGCCTCCCCGGGACATCCCCTGGCTACACCTTC.

The chain uses TRBV5-1 and TRBJ2-1, with D unclear. Deletions cut 0 bases from V and 7 bases from J, with 8 bases between. This CDR3 has 13 residues. CDR1 is SGHRS, CDR2 YFSETQ, per germline. Here the CDR3 reads CASSLDRGNEQFF. CDR3 DNA: TGCGCCAGCAGCTTGGATAGAGGAAATGAGCAGTTCTTC.

The rearrangement links TRBV5-8 to TRBJ1-1; D uncertain. Trimming pared 2 bases from V and 7 bases from J, leaving 21 bases between. The CDR3 has 16 residues. Looked up from germline, CDR1 is SGHTS and CDR2 is YDEGEE. The CDR3 DNA follows: TGTGCCAGCAGCTTCGGACTTTTAAGGGATTGGCTTGAAGCTTTCTTT. Translation: CASSFGLLRDWLEAFF.

DNA for the CDR3: TGTGCCTGGAGTGTAGCTTCAGGAGGGTTCCAGCATTTT. Its translation: CAWSVASGGFQHF. The J gene is TRBJ1-5, the V gene TRBV30; unclear D gene. CDR1 is GTSNPN and CDR2 is SVGIG in the germline V gene (reference sequence). V lost 0 bases and J lost 12, with 15 bases in between. The CDR3 consists of 13 residues.

The chain links TRBV11-2 to TRBJ1-4; no firm D call. Trimming took 4 bases from V and 5 from J, leaving 14 bases between them. The length of the CDR3 is 15 residues. Germline-derived CDR1 and CDR2 are SGHAT and FQNNGV. The CDR3 nucleotides are TGTGCCAGCAGCTACCGAGGAGGGCTAAATGAAAAACTGTTTTTT. Translation gives CASSYRGGLNEKLFF.

The CDR3: CASSVGPLGGNTIYF. In DNA form, the CDR3 reads TGTGCCAGCAGCGTAGGCCCTCTCGGGGGAAACACCATATATTTT. The chain combines TRBV9 with TRBJ1-3; D is ambiguous. There are 15 residues in the CDR3. The V end lost 0 bases, the J end lost 4 bases, and 11 bases lay between the germline ends. CDR1 SGDLS and CDR2 YYNGEE come from the germline V gene. Drawing the rest from reference TRBV9 and TRBJ1-3, the complete variable domain is DSGVTQTPKHLITATGQRVTLRCSPRSGDLSVYWYQQSLDQGLQFLIQYYNGEERAKGNILERFSAQQFPDLHSELNLSSLELGDSALYFCASSVGPLGGNTIYFGEGSWLTVV.

The J gene is TRBJ1-6, the V gene TRBV6-2 or TRBV6-3, with D perhaps TRBD1 (6 bases). Deletions cut 4 bases from V and 7 bases from J, with 20 bases between. The V gene's germline CDR1 is MNHEY and CDR2 SVGEGT. This CDR3 is built from 17 residues. CDR3 nucleotide sequence: TGTGCCAGCAGTTGGAGCAGGGGCCCCACTGAGAATTCACCCCTCCACTTT. Translating gives CASSWSRGPTENSPLHF.

The CDR3: CASSYSYFTDTQYF. Written as DNA, the CDR3 is TGTGCCAGCAGCTACTCCTATTTCACAGATACGCAGTATTTT. This chain links TRBV7-3 with TRBJ2-3; D not resolved. The V end was cut by 4 bases, the J end by 2 bases, with 10 bases between. Per the germline V gene, CDR1 is SGHTA and CDR2 is FQGTGA. This CDR3 spans 14 amino acids.

This clone was found many times. The rearrangement joins TRBV6-5 to TRBJ1-2; D gene unclear. Germline V gene lookup returns CDR1 MNHEY and CDR2 SVGAGI. V was shortened by 6 bases and J by 1 base, with 12 bases between the two germline ends. This CDR3 has 14 residues. CDR3 coding DNA: TGTGCCAGCAGGATAATCAGTGATAACTATGGCTACACCTTC. Residues: CASRIISDNYGYTF.

The chain recombines TRBV7-9 with TRBJ2-7; 13 bases are shared with TRBD2. The CDR3 contains 15 residues. From germline, CDR1 is SEHNR and CDR2 FQNEAQ (reference sequence). Unmatched junction bases numbered 5, after V lost 5 bases and J lost 4 bases. CDR3 in DNA: TGTGCCAGCAGCCCACGGACTAGCGGGAGTTACGAGCAGTACTTC. Its protein product is CASSPRTSGSYEQYF.

This sequence joins TRBV19 and TRBJ2-7; TRBD1 aligns across 8 bases. The germline V gene encodes CDR1 LNHDA and CDR2 SQIVND (reference sequence). With 6 bases clipped from V and 4 bases from J, the junction kept 5 bases outside the gene matches. CDR3 size: 13 residues. The CDR3 here is CASRDRESYEQYF. CDR3 DNA: TGTGCCAGTAGGGACAGGGAATCATACGAGCAGTACTTC.

The chain carries TRBV10-3 and TRBJ2-1, with 14 bases that match TRBD2. V lost 2 bases, J lost 8 bases, and 2 bases stayed unmatched. The CDR3 spans 15 residues. Germline loops: CDR1 ENHRY, CDR2 SYGVKD. CDR3: CAISEGLAGGDEQFF. The CDR3 DNA sequence: TGTGCCATCAGTGAGGGACTAGCGGGAGGCGATGAGCAGTTCTTC.

This clone was found once. The CDR3 DNA reads TGTGCCAGCAGCTTACCAGGGGGCGCTTATGGCTACACCTTC. Translation: CASSLPGGAYGYTF. The chain recombines TRBV7-8 with TRBJ1-2; 8 positions match TRBD1. Per the germline V gene, CDR1 is SGHVS and CDR2 is FQNEAQ. The CDR3 totals 14 residues. V dropped 2 bases and J dropped 5; count of bases not matched to a gene: 4.

This clone was seen ten or more times. The chain carries TRBV28 and TRBJ1-2; a weak D match, TRBD1 (6 bases). Germline CDR1 reads MDHEN; CDR2 reads SYDVKM. The CDR3 loop spans 13 amino acids. The V gene lost 4 bases and the J gene lost 7 bases, with 13 bases spanning the gap. The CDR3 DNA follows: TGTGCCAGCAGTTCAGGGGTAGTAAGTGGCTACACCTTC. Translation: CASSSGVVSGYTF.

The chain's CDR3 is CASSESQARTVAEAFF. Here the CDR3 DNA reads TGCGCCAGCAGTGAGTCTCAAGCCCGGACAGTCGCTGAAGCTTTCTTT. The chain recombines TRBV10-2 with TRBJ1-1; D possibly corresponds to TRBD1 (6 bases). Germline V gene lookup returns CDR1 WSHSY and CDR2 SAAADI. This CDR3 is built from 16 residues. Trimming stripped 0 bases from V and 6 bases from J, with 17 bases between.

This clone was detected once. The chain links TRBV4-1 to TRBJ2-3, with TRBD2 matching over 8 bases. The germline gives CDR1 MGHRA, CDR2 YSYEKL. This CDR3 has 16 residues. Germline trimming cut 2 bases from V and 3 bases from J; bases unmatched to any gene: 7. Written as DNA, the CDR3 is TGCGCCAGCAGCCAACCACTAGCGGACCCTACAGATACGCAGTATTTT. Translation gives CASSQPLADPTDTQYF.

The chain is built from TRBV5-4 and TRBJ1-1; a possible D gene is TRBD1 (6 bases). This CDR3 region has 17 residues. Germline-derived CDR1 and CDR2 are SGHNT and YYREEE (reference sequence). Trimming stripped 0 bases from V and 0 bases from J, with 15 bases between. CDR3 DNA: TGTGCCAGCAGCTTGGGGGACACCCTCCCTATGAACACTGAAGCTTTCTTT. As protein: CASSLGDTLPMNTEAFF.

The V gene is TRBV30, the J gene TRBJ1-4, with D possibly matching TRBD1 (5 bases). V lost 0 bases and J 7 bases, leaving 12 bases between the germline ends. The CDR3 is 14 residues long. CDR1 GTSNPN and CDR2 SVGIG come from the germline V gene (reference sequence). The CDR3 nucleotides read TGTGCCTGGAGTGTAGGGGTGGGAGGTGAAAAACTGTTTTTT. Translated, it gives CAWSVGVGGEKLFF.

This chain uses TRBV16 with TRBJ1-1; 7 bases are shared with TRBD1. J was trimmed by 5 bases and V by 2 bases; bases with no gene match: 14. This CDR3 spans 17 amino acids. Germline V CDR1 and CDR2: KGHSY, FQNENV. CDR3 sequence: CASSQGWANRGTTEAFF. As DNA, the CDR3 is TGTGCCAGCAGCCAAGGTTGGGCTAACAGGGGTACGACTGAAGCTTTCTTT.

The rearrangement uses TRBV5-1 and TRBJ2-4; a possible D gene is TRBD1 (6 bases). The CDR3 sequence is 15 residues long. CDR1 is SGHRS, CDR2 YFSETQ, per germline. V shed 0 bases and J shed 8 bases, with 15 bases lying between them. The CDR3 region is CASSLGVRGSDIQYF. In DNA, the CDR3 is TGCGCCAGCAGCTTGGGCGTCAGGGGTAGTGACATTCAGTACTTC.

The rearrangement uses TRBV6-5 and TRBJ2-2, with 8 nucleotides matching TRBD2. The germline V gene encodes CDR1 MNHEY and CDR2 SVGAGI. There are 13 residues in the CDR3. V dropped 8 bases and J dropped 6; count of bases not matched to a gene: 5. DNA of the CDR3: TGTGCCAGCTCGGGAGGGCCGGCCGGGGAGCTGTTTTTT. Translating it yields CASSGGPAGELFF.

This clone showed up just a few times. The chain carries TRBV6-6 and TRBJ2-7; 8 bases line up with TRBD2. With V trimmed by 6 bases and J by 4 bases, 5 bases remained unmatched. Germline CDR1 is MNHNY and CDR2 is SVGAGI (reference sequence). The CDR3 is 13 residues long. For the CDR3, the DNA is TGTGCCAGCAGCTTCGGGGGGGGATACGAGCAGTACGTC. This encodes CASSFGGGYEQYV.

The sample holds one count of this clone. The genes are TRBV18 and TRBJ1-5, with D perhaps matching TRBD1 (5 bases). Trimming left V 3 bases short and J 7 bases short, with 10 bases between. This CDR3 contains 13 residues. Germline assignment: CDR1 KGHSH and CDR2 LQKENI. The CDR3: CASSPSGDQPQHF. The CDR3 region has the DNA TGTGCCAGCTCACCCTCGGGGGACCAGCCCCAGCATTTT.